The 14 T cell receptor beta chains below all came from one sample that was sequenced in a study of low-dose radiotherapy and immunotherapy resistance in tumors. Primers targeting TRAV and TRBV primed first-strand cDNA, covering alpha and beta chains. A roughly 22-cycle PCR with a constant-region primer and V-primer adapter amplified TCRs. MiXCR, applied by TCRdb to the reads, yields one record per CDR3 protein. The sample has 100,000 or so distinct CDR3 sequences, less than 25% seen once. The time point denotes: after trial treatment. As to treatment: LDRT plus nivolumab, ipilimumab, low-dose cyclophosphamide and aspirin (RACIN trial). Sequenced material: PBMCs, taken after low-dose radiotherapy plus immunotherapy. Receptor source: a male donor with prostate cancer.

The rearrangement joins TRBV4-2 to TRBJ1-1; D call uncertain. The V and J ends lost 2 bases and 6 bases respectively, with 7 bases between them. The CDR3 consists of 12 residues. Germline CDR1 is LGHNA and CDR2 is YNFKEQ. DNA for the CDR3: TGTGCCAGCAGCCAAATCGGTGCTGAAGCTTTCTTT. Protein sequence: CASSQIGAEAFF.

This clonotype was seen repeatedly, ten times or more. The CDR3 nucleotides read TGTGCCAGCAGCTTACCCCAGGGTGGTAGCTCCTACGAGCAGTACTTC. This translates into CASSLPQGGSSYEQYF. The rearrangement uses TRBV7-9 and TRBJ2-7; D may be TRBD1 (5 bases). There are 16 residues in the CDR3. V was clipped by 2 bases and J by 0 bases, with 14 bases between them. Germline CDR1 and CDR2: SEHNR and FQNEAQ (reference sequence).

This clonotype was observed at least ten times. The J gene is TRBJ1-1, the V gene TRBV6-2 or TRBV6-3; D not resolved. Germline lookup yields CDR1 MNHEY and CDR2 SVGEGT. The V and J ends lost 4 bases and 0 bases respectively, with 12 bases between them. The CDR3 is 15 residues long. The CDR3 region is CASSLRARMNTEAFF. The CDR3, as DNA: TGTGCCAGCAGTTTACGGGCCAGGATGAACACTGAAGCTTTCTTT.

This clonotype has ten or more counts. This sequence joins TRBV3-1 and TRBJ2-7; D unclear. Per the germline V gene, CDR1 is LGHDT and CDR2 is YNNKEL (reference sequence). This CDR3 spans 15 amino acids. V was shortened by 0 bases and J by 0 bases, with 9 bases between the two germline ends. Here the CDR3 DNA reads TGTGCCAGCAGCCAAGACCGGACCCTCTCCTACGAGCAGTACTTC. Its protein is CASSQDRTLSYEQYF.

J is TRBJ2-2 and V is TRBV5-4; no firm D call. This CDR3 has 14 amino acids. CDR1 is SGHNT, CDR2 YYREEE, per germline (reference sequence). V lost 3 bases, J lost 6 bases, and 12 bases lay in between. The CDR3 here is CASSSASVAGELFF. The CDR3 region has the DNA TGTGCCAGCAGCTCGGCGTCCGTCGCCGGGGAGCTGTTTTTT. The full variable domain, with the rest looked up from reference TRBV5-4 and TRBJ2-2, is ETGVTQSPTHLIKTRGQQVTLRCSSQSGHNTVSWYQQALGQGPQFIFQYYREEENGRGNFPPRFSGLQFPNYSSELNVNALELDDSALYLCASSSASVAGELFFGEGSRLTVL.

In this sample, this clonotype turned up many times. The CDR3 protein is CASRGQGGSSPLHF. CDR3 coding DNA: TGCGCCAGCAGGGGACAGGGGGGAAGTTCACCCCTCCACTTT. The chain carries TRBV10-2 and TRBJ1-6; 11 bases line up with TRBD1. There are 14 residues in the CDR3. Germline V gene data show CDR1 as WSHSY and CDR2 as SAAADI. The junction had 4 bases not matched to a gene; V was cut back by 6 bases and J by 9 bases.

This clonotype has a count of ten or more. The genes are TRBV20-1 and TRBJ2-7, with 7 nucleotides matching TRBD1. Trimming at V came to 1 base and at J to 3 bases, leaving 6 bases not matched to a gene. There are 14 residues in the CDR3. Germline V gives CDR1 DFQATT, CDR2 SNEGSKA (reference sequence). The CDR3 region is CSARGLQGYYEQYF. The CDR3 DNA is TGCAGTGCTAGAGGGCTACAGGGGTACTACGAGCAGTACTTC.

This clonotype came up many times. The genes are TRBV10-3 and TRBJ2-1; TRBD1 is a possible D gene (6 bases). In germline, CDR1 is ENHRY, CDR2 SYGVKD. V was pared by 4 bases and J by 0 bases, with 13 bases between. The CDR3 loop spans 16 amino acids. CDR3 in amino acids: CAISGIRGISYNEQFF. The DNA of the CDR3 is TGTGCCATCAGTGGTATCAGGGGAATCTCCTACAATGAGCAGTTCTTC.

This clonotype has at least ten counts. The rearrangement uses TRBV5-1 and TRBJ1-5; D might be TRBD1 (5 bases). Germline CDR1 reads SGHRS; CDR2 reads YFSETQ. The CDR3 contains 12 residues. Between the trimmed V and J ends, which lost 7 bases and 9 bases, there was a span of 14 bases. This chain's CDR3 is CASGGDPGPQHF. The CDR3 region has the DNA TGCGCCAGCGGGGGGGACCCGGGGCCCCAGCATTTT.

CDR3 region: CASRIRLAALDEQFF. The CDR3 DNA is TGTGCCAGCAGAATTAGGCTAGCGGCTTTGGATGAGCAGTTCTTC. V usage is TRBV7-2 and J usage is TRBJ2-1; TRBD2 matches 7 bases. In germline, CDR1 is SGHTA, CDR2 FQGNSA. Germline trimming cut 6 bases from V and 8 bases from J; bases unmatched to any gene: 13. This CDR3 comprises 15 residues.

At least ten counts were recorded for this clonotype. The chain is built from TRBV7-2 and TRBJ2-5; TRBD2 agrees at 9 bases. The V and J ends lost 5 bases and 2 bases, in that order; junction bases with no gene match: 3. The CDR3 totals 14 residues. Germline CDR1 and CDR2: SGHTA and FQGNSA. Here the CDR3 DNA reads TGTGCCAGCAGCCCGACTAGCGGTCAAGAGACCCAGTACTTC. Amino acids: CASSPTSGQETQYF.

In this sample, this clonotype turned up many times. The CDR3 DNA follows: TGTGCCAGTATCGGAAGAGGATATGGAAACACCATATATTTT. Residues: CASIGRGYGNTIYF. The chain carries TRBV19 and TRBJ1-3; D gene ambiguous. The CDR3 loop spans 14 amino acids. CDR1 is LNHDA, CDR2 SQIVND, per germline (reference sequence). V gave up 7 bases and J gave up 3 bases, with 13 bases separating them.

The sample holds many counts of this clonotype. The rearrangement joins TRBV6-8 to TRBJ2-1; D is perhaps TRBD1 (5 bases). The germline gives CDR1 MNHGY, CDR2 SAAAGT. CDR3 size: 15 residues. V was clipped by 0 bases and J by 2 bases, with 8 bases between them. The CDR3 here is CASSYSSGPYNEQFF. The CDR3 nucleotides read TGTGCCAGCAGTTACTCTTCAGGGCCCTACAATGAGCAGTTCTTC.

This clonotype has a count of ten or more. The CDR3 bases are TGTGCCAGCAGCTCATTTGCTGAAAAACTGTTTTTT. Encoded protein: CASSSFAEKLFF. The chain combines TRBV11-2 with TRBJ1-4; D gene unclear. The V end was cut by 4 bases, the J end by 7 bases, with 7 bases between. Germline V gives CDR1 SGHAT, CDR2 FQNNGV. This CDR3 has 12 amino acids.